This T cell receptor (beta chain) was retrieved from a study of OX40 agonist ivuxolimab in advanced cancers. Across the whole study: Ivuxolimab is a fully human IgG2 antibody that activates OX40 (CD134). Averaging 60 years in age, with a range of roughly 20 to 90, the cohort was about 83% male. Three individuals attained partial responses, comprising one hepatocellular carcinoma case and two cutaneous melanoma cases. The diagnoses of dose-escalation patients were hepatocellular carcinoma, melanoma, renal cell or head and neck cancer.

Clones were read by immunoSEQ multiplex PCR, and TCRdb kept only the in-frame ones, dropping some. This table has approximately 81,000 clones, about 84% appearing once. This CDR3 is built from 18 residues. The germline CDR1 and CDR2 sequences are SEHNR and FQNEAQ (reference sequence). V shed 4 bases and J 4 bases; nucleotides not matched to a gene: 9. The chain carries TRBV7-9 and TRBJ2-1, with TRBD2 identical over 14 bases. The sample here was CD4+ or CD8+ T cells sorted from blood, taken in a trial of the OX40 agonist ivuxolimab. The TCR comes from an adult with an advanced solid tumor such as melanoma, head and neck, liver or kidney cancer. CDR3 sequence: CASSSRTSGRTRYNEQFF. CDR3 nucleotides: TGTGCCAGCAGCTCTCGGACTAGCGGGAGGACTAGGTACAATGAGCAGTTCTTC. Combining the CDR3 with reference TRBV7-9 and TRBJ2-1 gives the whole variable domain DTGVSQNPRHKITKRGQNVTFRCDPISEHNRLYWYRQTLGQGPEFLTYFQNEAQLEKSRLLSDRFSAERPKGSFSTLEIQRTEQGDSAMYLCASSSRTSGRTRYNEQFFGPGTRLTVL.